A few counts support the clone carrying this T cell receptor beta chain. Its antigen is unidentified. This sample is drawn from a study of OX40 agonist ivuxolimab in advanced cancers. Study details: Hepatocellular carcinoma, melanoma, renal cell or head and neck cancer was diagnosed in the dose-escalation patients. Antecedent anti-PD-1, anti-PD-L1 or anti-CTLA-4 therapy was permissible, with roughly 36% having received some.

With 5 bases clipped from V and 6 bases from J, the junction kept 9 bases outside the gene matches. The germline CDR1 and CDR2 sequences are SGHTA and FQGNSA. The length of the CDR3 is 15 residues. Whole-study findings and limits: The 0.1-3.0 mg/kg partial responders had among the lowest clonal expansion. On average, CD8+ T cells had more expanded clones than CD4+.

TCRdb's copy holds only in-frame clones and misses some; the assay was immunoSEQ multiplex PCR. The table lists fewer than 60,000 clones, around four fifths of them singletons. The clonotype comes from an adult with an advanced solid tumor such as melanoma, head and neck, liver or kidney cancer. The rearrangement joins TRBV7-2 to TRBJ1-5, with TRBD1 identical over 8 bases. Sequencing was performed on CD4+ or CD8+ T cells sorted from blood, taken in a trial of the OX40 agonist ivuxolimab. The DNA of the CDR3 is TGTGCCAGCAGCCCCAGGACAGGGAGGGGTCAGCCCCAGCATTTT. The encoded protein is CASSPRTGRGQPQHF. The whole variable domain, remainder taken from reference TRBV7-2 and TRBJ1-5, is GAGVSQSPSNKVTEKGKDVELRCDPISGHTALYWYRQSLGQGLEFLIYFQGNSAPDKSGLPSDRFSAERTGGSVSTLTIQRTQQEDSAVYLCASSPRTGRGQPQHFGDGTRLSIL.